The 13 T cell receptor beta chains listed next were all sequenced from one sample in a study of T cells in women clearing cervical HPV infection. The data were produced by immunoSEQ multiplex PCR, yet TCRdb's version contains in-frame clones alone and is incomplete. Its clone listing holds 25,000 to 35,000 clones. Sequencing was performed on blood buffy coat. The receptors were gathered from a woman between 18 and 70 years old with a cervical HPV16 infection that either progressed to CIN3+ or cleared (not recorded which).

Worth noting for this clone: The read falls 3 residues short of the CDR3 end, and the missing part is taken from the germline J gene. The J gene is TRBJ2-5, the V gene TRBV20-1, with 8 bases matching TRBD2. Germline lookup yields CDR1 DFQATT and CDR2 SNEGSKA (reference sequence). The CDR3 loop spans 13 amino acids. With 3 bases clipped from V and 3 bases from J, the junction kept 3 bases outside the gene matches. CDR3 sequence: CSARAGGEETQYF. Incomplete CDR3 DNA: TGCAGTGCTAGGGCGGGAGGAGAAGAGACC.

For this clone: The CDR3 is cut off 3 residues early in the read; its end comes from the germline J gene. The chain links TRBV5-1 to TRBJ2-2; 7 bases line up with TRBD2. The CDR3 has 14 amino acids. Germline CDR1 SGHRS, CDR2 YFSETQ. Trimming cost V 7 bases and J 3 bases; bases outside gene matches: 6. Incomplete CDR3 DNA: TGCGCCAGCCTTGACCTAGCGGACACCGGGGAG. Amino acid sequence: CASLDLADTGE. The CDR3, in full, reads CASLDLADTGELFF.

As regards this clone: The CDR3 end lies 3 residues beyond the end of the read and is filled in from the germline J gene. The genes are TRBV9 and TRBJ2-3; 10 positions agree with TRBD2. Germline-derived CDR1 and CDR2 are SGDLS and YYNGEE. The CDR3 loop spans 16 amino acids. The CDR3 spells CASSVGGSGRGETQYF. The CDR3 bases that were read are TGTGCCAGCAGCGTAGGAGGAAGCGGGAGGGGAGAGACG.

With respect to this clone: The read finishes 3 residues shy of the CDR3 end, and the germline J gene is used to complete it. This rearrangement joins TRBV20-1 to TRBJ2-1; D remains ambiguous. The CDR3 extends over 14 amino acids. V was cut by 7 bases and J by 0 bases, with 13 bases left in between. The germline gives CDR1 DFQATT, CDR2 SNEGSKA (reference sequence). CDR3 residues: CSVPRMASYNEQFF. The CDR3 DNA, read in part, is TGCAGTGTTCCCAGGATGGCCTCCTACAATGAG.

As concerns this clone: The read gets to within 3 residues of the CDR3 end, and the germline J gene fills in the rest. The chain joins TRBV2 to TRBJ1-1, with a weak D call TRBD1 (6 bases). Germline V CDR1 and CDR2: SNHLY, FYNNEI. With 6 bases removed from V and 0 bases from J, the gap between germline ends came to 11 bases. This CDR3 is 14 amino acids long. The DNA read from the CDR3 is TGTGCCAGCAGAGGGACAATCATGAACACTGAA. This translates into CASRGTIMNTE. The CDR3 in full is CASRGTIMNTEAFF.

CDR3 in amino acids: CASSSPSGLEAFF. CDR3 DNA (partial): TGTGCCAGCAGCTCCCCTAGTGGACTTGAA. The chain recombines TRBV7-9 with TRBJ1-1; D remains ambiguous. The DNA ends 3 residues before the CDR3 does, and the rest of the CDR3 is filled in from the germline J gene. Germline V gene data show CDR1 as SEHNR and CDR2 as FQNEAQ (reference sequence). V was shortened by 4 bases and J by 7 bases, with 13 bases between the two germline ends. This CDR3 spans 13 amino acids. The whole variable domain, remainder taken from reference TRBV7-9 and TRBJ1-1, is DTGVSQNPRHKITKRGQNVTFRCDPISEHNRLYWYRQTLGQGPEFLTYFQNEAQLEKSRLLSDRFSAERPKGSFSTLEIQRTEQGDSAMYLCASSSPSGLEAFFGQGTRLTVV.

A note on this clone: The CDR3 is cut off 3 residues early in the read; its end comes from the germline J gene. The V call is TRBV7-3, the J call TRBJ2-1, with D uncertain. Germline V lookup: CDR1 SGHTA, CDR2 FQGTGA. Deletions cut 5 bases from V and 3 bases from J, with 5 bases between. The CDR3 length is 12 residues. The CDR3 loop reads CASSPNYNEQFF. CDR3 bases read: TGTGCCAGCAGCCCTAACTACAATGAG. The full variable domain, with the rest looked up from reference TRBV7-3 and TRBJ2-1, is GAGVSQTPSNKVTEKGKYVELRCDPISGHTALYWYRQSLGQGPEFLIYFQGTGAADDSGLPNDRFFAVRPEGSVSTLKIQRTERGDSAVYLCASSPNYNEQFFGPGTRLTVL.

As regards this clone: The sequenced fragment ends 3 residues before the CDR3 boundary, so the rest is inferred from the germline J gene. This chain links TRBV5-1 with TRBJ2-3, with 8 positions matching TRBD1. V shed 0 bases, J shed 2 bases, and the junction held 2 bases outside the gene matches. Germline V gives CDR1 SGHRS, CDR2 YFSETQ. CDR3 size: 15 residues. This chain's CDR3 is CASSLGQGHTDTQYF. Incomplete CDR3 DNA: TGCGCCAGCAGCTTGGGACAGGGGCACACAGATACG.

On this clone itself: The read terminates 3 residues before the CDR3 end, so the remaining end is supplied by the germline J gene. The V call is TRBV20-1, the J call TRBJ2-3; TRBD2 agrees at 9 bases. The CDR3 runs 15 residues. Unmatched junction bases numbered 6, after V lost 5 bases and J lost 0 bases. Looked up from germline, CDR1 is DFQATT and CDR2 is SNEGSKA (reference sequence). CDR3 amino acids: CSAFSSGESTDTQYF. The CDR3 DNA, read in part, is TGCAGTGCTTTTTCTAGCGGGGAGAGCACAGATACG.

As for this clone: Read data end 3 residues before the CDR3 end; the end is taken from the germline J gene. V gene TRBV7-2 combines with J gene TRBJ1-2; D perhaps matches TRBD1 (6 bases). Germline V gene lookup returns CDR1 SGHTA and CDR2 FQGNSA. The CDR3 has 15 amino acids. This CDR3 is CASSTRDTSYNDYTF. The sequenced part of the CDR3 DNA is TGTGCCAGCAGCACCCGGGACACCTCCTACAATGAC. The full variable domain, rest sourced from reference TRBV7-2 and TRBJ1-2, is GAGVSQSPSNKVTEKGKDVELRCDPISGHTALYWYRQSLGQGLEFLIYFQGNSAPDKSGLPSDRFSAERTGGSVSTLTIQRTQQEDSAVYLCASSTRDTSYNDYTFGSGTRLTVV.

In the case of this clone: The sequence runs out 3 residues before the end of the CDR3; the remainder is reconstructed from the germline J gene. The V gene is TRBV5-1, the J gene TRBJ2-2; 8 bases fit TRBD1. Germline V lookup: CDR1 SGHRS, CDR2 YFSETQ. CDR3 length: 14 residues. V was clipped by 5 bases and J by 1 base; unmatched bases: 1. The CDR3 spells CASRDRVNTGELFF. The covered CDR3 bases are TGCGCCAGCAGGGACAGGGTGAACACCGGGGAG.

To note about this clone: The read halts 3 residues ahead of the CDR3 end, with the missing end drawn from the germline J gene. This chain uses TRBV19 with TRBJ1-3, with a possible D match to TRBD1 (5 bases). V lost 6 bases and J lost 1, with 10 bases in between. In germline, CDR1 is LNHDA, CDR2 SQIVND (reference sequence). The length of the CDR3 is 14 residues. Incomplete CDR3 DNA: TGTGCCAGTAGAAAAAAGGGGTCTGGAAACACC. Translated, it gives CASRKKGSGNT. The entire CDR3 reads CASRKKGSGNTIYF.

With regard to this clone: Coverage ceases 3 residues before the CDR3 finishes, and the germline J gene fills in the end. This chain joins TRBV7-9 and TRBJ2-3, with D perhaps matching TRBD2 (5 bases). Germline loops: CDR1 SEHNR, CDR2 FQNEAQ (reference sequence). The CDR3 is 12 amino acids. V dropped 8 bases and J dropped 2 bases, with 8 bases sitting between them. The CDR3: CASGLTTDTQYF. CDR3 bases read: TGTGCCAGCGGACTCACCACAGATACG. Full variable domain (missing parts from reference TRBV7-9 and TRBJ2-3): DTGVSQNPRHKITKRGQNVTFRCDPISEHNRLYWYRQTLGQGPEFLTYFQNEAQLEKSRLLSDRFSAERPKGSFSTLEIQRTEQGDSAMYLCASGLTTDTQYFGPGTRLTVL.